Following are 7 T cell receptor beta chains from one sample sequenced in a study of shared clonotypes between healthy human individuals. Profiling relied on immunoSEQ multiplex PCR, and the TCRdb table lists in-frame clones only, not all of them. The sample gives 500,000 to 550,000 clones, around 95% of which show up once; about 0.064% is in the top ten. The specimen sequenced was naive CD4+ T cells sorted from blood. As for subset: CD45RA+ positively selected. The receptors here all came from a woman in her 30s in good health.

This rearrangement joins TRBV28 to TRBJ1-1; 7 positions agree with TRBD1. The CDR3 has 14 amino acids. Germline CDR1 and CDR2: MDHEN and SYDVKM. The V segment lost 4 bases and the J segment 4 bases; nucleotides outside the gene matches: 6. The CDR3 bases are TGTGCCAGCAGTTCCCCGGGACAGCTCACTGAAGCTTTCTTT. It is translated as CASSSPGQLTEAFF. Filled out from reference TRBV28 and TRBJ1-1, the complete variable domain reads DVKVTQSSRYLVKRTGEKVFLECVQDMDHENMFWYRQDPGLGLRLIYFSYDVKMKEKGDIPEGYSVSREKKERFSLILESASTNQTSMYLCASSSPGQLTEAFFGQGTRLTVV.

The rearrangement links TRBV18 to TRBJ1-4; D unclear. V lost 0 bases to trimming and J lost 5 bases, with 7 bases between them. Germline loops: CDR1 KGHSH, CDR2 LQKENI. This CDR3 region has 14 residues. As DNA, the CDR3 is TGTGCCAGCTCACCACCGGGGAGAAATGAAAAACTGTTTTTT. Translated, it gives CASSPPGRNEKLFF.

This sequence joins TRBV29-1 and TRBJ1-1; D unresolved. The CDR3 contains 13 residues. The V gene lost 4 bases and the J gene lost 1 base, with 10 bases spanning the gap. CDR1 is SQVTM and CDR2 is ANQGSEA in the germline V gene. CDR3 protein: CSVGRTPNTEAFF. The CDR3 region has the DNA TGCAGCGTTGGTCGCACGCCGAACACTGAAGCTTTCTTT.

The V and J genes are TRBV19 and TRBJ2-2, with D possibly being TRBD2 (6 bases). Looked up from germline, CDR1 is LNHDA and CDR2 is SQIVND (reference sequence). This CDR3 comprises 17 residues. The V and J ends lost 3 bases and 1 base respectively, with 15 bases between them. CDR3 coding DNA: TGTGCCAGTAGTATCGCCTCGGGACTGATGAACACCGGGGAGCTGTTTTTT. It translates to CASSIASGLMNTGELFF.

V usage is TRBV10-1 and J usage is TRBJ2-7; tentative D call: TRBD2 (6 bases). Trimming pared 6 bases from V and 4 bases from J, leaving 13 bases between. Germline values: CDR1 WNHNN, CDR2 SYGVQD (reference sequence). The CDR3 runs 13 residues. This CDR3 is CASSGLSWYEQYF. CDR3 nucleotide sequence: TGCGCCAGCAGCGGACTAAGTTGGTACGAGCAGTACTTC.

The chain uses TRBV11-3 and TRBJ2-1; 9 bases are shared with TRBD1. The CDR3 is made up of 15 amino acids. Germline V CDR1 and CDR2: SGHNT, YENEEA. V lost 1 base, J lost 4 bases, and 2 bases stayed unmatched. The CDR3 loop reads CASSLGGQGYNEQFF. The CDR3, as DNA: TGTGCCAGCAGCTTAGGAGGACAGGGGTACAATGAGCAGTTCTTC.

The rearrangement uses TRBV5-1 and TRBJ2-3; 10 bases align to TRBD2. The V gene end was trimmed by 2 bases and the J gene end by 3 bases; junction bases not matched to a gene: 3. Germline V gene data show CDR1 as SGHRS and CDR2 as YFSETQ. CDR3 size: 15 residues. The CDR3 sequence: CASSLGTSVTDTQYF. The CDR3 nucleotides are TGCGCCAGCAGCTTAGGGACTAGCGTAACAGATACGCAGTATTTT.